This T cell receptor (beta chain) is from a study of T cell changes during pregnancy in multiple sclerosis. Germline assignment: CDR1 SGHAT and CDR2 FQNNGV. Trimming took off 6 bases at V and 4 bases at J, with 7 bases between the two ends. The CDR3 contains 11 residues. TCRdb's copy holds only in-frame clones and misses some; the assay was immunoSEQ multiplex PCR. The sample lists approximately 50,000 clones, over 80% occurring once. The chain links TRBV11-2 to TRBJ2-7; D is unclear. This sequence was found in a female donor with multiple sclerosis, enrolled in a pregnancy study. Sequencing was performed on CD4+ T cells from peripheral blood mononuclear cells, taken after pregnancy. Written as DNA, the CDR3 is TGTGCCAGCAGGCGAGCATACGAGCAGTACTTC. Its protein is CASRRAYEQYF.